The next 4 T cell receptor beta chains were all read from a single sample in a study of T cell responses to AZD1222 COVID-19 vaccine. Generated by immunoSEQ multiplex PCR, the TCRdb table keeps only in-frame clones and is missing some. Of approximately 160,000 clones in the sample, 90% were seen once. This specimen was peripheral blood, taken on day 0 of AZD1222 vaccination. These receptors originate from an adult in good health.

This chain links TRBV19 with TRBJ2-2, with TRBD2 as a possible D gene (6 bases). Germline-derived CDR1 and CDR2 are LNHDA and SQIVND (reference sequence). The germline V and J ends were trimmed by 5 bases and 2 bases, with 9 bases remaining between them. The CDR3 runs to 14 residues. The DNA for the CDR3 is TGTGCCAGTAGTTTGACTAGTAACACCGGGGAGCTGTTTTTT. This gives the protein CASSLTSNTGELFF.

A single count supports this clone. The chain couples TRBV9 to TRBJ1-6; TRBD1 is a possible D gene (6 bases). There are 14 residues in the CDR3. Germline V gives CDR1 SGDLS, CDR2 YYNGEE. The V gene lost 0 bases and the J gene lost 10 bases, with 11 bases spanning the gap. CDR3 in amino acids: CASSVGGGGSPLHF. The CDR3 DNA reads TGTGCCAGCAGCGTAGGAGGGGGGGGGTCACCCCTCCACTTT.

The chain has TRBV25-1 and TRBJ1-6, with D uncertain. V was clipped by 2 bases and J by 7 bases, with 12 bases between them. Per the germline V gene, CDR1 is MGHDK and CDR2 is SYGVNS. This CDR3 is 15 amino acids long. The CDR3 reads CASSEEIGRNSPLHF. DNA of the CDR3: TGTGCCAGCAGTGAAGAGATAGGGCGGAATTCACCCCTCCACTTT.

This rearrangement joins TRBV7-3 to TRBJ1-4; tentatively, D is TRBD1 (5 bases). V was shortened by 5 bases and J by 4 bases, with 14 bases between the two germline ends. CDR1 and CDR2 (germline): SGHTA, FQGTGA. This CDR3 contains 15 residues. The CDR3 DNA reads TGTGCCAGCAGCCCCGGGGGAGTCCTTAATGAAAAACTGTTTTTT. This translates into CASSPGGVLNEKLFF.